This TCR beta chain originates from a study of patients and donors after allogeneic stem cell transplantation. This clonotype was seen a handful of times. MiXCR, run by TCRdb on the RT-PCR reads, gives a single entry per CDR3 protein. Among about a million distinct CDR3 sequences listed, roughly 18% were seen once. Germline values: CDR1 SGHRS, CDR2 YFSETQ. V trimming: 4 bases; J trimming: 1 base; junction bases outside the gene matches: 12. The CDR3 sequence is 18 residues long. The receptor was derived from a human donor who was either an allogeneic HSCT recipient or a stem cell or donor lymphocyte infusion donor (not recorded which). It is not recorded whose cells these are; they may come from a transplant donor. The chain carries TRBV5-1 and TRBJ2-4; 9 positions match TRBD1. The sequencing sample was made of blood, either unsorted or a sorted T cell fraction (not recorded which). CDR3 residues: CASSLGTGRGPAKNIQYF. The CDR3 DNA follows: TGCGCCAGCAGCCTGGGGACAGGGCGAGGACCGGCCAAAAACATTCAGTACTTC.